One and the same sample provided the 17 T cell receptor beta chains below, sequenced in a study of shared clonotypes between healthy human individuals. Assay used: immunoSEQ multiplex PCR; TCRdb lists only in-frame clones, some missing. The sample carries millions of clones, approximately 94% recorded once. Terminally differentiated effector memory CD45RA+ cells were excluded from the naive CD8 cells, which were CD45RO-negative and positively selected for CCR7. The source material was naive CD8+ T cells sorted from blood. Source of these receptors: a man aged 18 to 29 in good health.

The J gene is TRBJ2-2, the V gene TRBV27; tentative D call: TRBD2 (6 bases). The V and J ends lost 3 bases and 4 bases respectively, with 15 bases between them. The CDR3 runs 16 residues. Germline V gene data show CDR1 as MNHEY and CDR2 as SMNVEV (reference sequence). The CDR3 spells CASSLLRETGTGELFF. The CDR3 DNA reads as TGTGCCAGCAGTTTGTTACGGGAGACGGGCACCGGGGAGCTGTTTTTT.

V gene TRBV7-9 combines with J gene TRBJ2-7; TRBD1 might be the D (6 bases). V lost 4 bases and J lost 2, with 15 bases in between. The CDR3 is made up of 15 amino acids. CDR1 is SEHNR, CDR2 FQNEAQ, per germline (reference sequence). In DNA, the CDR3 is TGTGCCAGCAGCTCGACCCGGGACACGCCCTACGAGCAGTACTTC. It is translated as CASSSTRDTPYEQYF. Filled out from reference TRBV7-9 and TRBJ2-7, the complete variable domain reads DTGVSQNPRHKITKRGQNVTFRCDPISEHNRLYWYRQTLGQGPEFLTYFQNEAQLEKSRLLSDRFSAERPKGSFSTLEIQRTEQGDSAMYLCASSSTRDTPYEQYFGPGTRLTVT.

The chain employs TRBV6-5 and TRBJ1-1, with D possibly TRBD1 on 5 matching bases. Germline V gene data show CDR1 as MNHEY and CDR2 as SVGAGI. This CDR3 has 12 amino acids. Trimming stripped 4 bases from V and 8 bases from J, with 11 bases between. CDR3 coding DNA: TGTGCCAGCAGTTGGAAAGGGGTAGAAGCTTTCTTT. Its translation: CASSWKGVEAFF.

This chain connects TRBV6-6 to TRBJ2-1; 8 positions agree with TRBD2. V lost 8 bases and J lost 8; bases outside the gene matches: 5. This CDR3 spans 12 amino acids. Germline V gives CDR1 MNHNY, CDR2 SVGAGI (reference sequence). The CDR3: CASLSGSYEQFF. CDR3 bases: TGTGCCAGCCTAAGCGGGAGCTATGAGCAGTTCTTC.

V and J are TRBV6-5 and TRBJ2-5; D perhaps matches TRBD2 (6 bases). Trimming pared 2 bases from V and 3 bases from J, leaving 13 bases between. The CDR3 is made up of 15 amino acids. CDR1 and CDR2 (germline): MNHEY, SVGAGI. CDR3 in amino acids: CASSYSLLAKETQYF. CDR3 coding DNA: TGTGCCAGCAGTTACAGCCTCCTAGCGAAAGAGACCCAGTACTTC.

CDR3 sequence: CASSAEDRGIDEKLFF. The CDR3 DNA reads as TGTGCCAGTAGTGCCGAGGACAGGGGGATTGATGAAAAACTGTTTTTT. The chain couples TRBV19 to TRBJ1-4, with 10 bases that match TRBD1. In germline, CDR1 is LNHDA, CDR2 SQIVND (reference sequence). J gave up 6 bases and V 5 bases, and 9 bases lay outside the gene matches. This CDR3 spans 16 amino acids.

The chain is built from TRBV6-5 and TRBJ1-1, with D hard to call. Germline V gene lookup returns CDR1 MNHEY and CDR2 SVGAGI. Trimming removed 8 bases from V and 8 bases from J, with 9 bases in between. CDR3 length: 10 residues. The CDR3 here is CASRSGEAFF. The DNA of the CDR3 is TGTGCCAGCCGATCGGGAGAAGCTTTCTTT.

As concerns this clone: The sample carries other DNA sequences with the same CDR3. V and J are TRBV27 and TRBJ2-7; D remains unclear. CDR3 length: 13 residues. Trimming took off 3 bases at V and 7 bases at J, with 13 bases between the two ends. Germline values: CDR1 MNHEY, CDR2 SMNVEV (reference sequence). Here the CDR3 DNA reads TGTGCCAGCAGTTTGGGCGCCGGAAGTGAGCAGTACTTC. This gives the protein CASSLGAGSEQYF.

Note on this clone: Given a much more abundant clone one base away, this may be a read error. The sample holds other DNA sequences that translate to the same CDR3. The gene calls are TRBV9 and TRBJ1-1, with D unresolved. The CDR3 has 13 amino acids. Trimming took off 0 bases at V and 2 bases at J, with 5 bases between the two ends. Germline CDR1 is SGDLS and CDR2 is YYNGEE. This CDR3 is CASSVEGNTEAFF. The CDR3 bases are TGTGCCAGCAGCGTAGAGGGTAACACTGAAGCTTTCTTT.

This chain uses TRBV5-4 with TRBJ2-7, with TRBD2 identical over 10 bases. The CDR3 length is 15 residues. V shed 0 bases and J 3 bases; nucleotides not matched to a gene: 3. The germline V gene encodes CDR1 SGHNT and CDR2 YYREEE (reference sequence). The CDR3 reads CASSLALAGVYEQYF. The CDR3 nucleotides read TGTGCCAGCAGCTTGGCCCTAGCGGGGGTCTACGAGCAGTACTTC.

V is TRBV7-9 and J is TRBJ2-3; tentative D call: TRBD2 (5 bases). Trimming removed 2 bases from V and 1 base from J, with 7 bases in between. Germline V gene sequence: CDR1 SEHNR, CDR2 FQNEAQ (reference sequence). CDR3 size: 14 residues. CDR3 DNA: TGTGCCAGCAGCTTAATCGGGGGCACAGATACGCAGTATTTT. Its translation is CASSLIGGTDTQYF.

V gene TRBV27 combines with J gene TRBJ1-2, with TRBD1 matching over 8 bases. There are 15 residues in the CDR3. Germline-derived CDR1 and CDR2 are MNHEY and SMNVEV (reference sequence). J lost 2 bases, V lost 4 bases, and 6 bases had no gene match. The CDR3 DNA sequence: TGTGCCAGCAGTTCCGGGACAGGTTTCAACTATGGCTACACCTTC. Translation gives CASSSGTGFNYGYTF.

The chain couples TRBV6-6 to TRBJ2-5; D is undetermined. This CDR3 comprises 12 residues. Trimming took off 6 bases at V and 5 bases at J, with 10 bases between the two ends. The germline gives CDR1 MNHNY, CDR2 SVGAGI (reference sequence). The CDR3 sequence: CASSTSSETQYF. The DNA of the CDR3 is TGTGCCAGCAGCACGTCTTCGGAGACCCAGTACTTC.

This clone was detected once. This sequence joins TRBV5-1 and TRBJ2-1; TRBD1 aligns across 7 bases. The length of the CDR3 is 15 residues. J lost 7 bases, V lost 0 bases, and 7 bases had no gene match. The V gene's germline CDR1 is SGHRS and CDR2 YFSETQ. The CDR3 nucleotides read TGCGCCAGCAGCTTGGGACAGGGAAGGGTGAATGAGCAGTTCTTC. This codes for CASSLGQGRVNEQFF.

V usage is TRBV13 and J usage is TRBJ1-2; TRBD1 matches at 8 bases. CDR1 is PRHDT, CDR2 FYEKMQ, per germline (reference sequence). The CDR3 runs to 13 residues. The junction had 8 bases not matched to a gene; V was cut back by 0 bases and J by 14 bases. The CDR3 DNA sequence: TGTGCCAGCAGCTTAGGGACAGGGGCTTTTTCGACCTTC. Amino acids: CASSLGTGAFSTF.

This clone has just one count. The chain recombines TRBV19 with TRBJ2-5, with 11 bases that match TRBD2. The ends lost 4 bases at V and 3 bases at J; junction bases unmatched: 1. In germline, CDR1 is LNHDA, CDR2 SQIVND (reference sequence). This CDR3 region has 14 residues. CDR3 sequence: CASSTGLAEETQYF. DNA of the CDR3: TGTGCCAGTAGTACGGGACTAGCGGAAGAGACCCAGTACTTC.

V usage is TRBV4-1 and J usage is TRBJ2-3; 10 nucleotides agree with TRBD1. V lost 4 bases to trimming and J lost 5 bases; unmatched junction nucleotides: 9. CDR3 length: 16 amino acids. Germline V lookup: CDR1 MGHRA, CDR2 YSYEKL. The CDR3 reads CASSPRQGAQEDTQYF. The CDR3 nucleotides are TGCGCCAGCAGCCCACGACAGGGGGCGCAGGAAGATACGCAGTATTTT.